Included here is one T cell receptor (beta chain) sequence, with context. Its matching antigen is unknown. This sample was taken from a study of CD8 T cells in ankylosing spondylitis. Germline lookup yields CDR1 DFQATT and CDR2 SNEGSKA (reference sequence). Trimming took 3 bases from V and 3 from J; bases not matched to a gene: 7. The CDR3 is 15 amino acids. As the method for making TCR beta libraries, quantitative 5'-RACE with molecular barcodes was used. TCRdb independently ran MiXCR on the 5' RACE reads; one entry per CDR3 protein. The sample includes approximately 400,000 distinct CDR3 sequences, 26% of them seen just once. Study observations and caveats: Seemingly distinctive of ankylosing spondylitis blood was a TCR beta motif formed by eight highly homologous variants. According to the report, clones linked to the disease were significantly enriched in matched synovial fluid samples taken from ankylosing spondylitis patients. CD8+ cells made up the disease-linked clones, which were relatively rare in peripheral blood.

Sequenced: blood, either unsorted or a sorted T cell fraction (not recorded which). The chain links TRBV20-1 to TRBJ2-3; 9 bases agree with TRBD2. The clonotype originates from a male donor with ankylosing spondylitis. DNA of the CDR3: TGCAGTGCTAGTAGCCTAGCGGGAAGGACAGATACGCAGTATTTT. It specifies CSASSLAGRTDTQYF.